These T cell receptor beta chains were read from a single sample in a study of long-term antiretroviral therapy in people with HIV. Libraries were prepared by immunoSEQ multiplex PCR; TCRdb keeps only in-frame clonotypes and omits some of them. The sample consists of tens of thousands of clones, more than 85% of them appearing once. Sample: unsorted PBMCs, taken about 6.7 years after starting antiretroviral therapy. All receptors come from a woman aged 40 to 50 with HIV. CDR3s include the opening cysteine and the closing phenylalanine or tryptophan. D genes are given only for firm matches.

V gene: TRBV19
D gene: NA
CDR3 protein: CASSISGASYNEQFF

V gene: TRBV4-3
D gene: TRBD1
CDR3 protein: CASSQDLAGTGALRGTEAFF

V gene: TRBV10-3
D gene: TRBD1
CDR3 protein: CAISPGQEYGELFF

V gene: TRBV7-2
D gene: NA
CDR3 protein: CASSLWGNSPLHF

V gene: TRBV10-3
D gene: NA
CDR3 protein: CAISDGTGVFF

V gene: TRBV5-4
D gene: NA
CDR3 protein: CASSLDSAKYEQYF

V gene: TRBV30
D gene: NA
CDR3 protein: CAWSGGRETQYF

V gene: TRBV5-5
D gene: TRBD1
CDR3 protein: CASSAPDRGRARGFF

V gene: TRBV19
D gene: NA
CDR3 protein: CASSKGADPYRYTF

V gene: TRBV9
D gene: TRBD2
CDR3 protein: CASTPGGGLQETQYF

V gene: TRBV2
D gene: NA
CDR3 protein: CASRTGNHQEGYTF

V gene: TRBV5-8
D gene: TRBD1
CDR3 protein: CASSSGTGLGGYTF

V gene: TRBV29-1
D gene: TRBD2
CDR3 protein: CGGVGVSTDTQYF

V gene: TRBV4-2
D gene: NA
CDR3 protein: CASSRDKPYEQYF

V gene: TRBV21-1
D gene: NA
CDR3 protein: CASKSGPTCDEQFF

V gene: TRBV5-4
D gene: NA
CDR3 protein: CASSLSFGQNTGELFF

V gene: TRBV29-1
D gene: NA
CDR3 protein: CSVVEGTLGEQYF

V gene: TRBV9
D gene: NA
CDR3 protein: CASSQVGDTQYF

V gene: TRBV30
D gene: NA
CDR3 protein: CAWSAGYGNYGYTF

V gene: TRBV30
D gene: NA
CDR3 protein: CAWTSAHTQYF

V gene: TRBV6-6
D gene: NA
CDR3 protein: CASRYRDTEAFF

V gene: TRBV9
D gene: NA
CDR3 protein: CASSVAGPDTQYF

V gene: TRBV2
D gene: TRBD1
CDR3 protein: CASRGTGVVSNQPQHF

V gene: TRBV30
D gene: TRBD1
CDR3 protein: CACSPTGNQPQHF

V gene: TRBV6-5
D gene: TRBD2
CDR3 protein: CASSPGGSVGETQYF

V gene: TRBV5-1
D gene: TRBD1
CDR3 protein: CASSNRDRVGEQYF

V gene: TRBV7-9
D gene: TRBD1
CDR3 protein: CASSRGGTGRMNTEAFF

V gene: TRBV6-5
D gene: NA
CDR3 protein: CASSYSGVGYGAFF

V gene: TRBV7-9
D gene: NA
CDR3 protein: CASSTLNTIYF

V gene: TRBV2
D gene: TRBD1
CDR3 protein: CASRGTAESTEAFF

V gene: TRBV5-5
D gene: NA
CDR3 protein: CASSLVFQGNSPLHF

V gene: TRBV5-8
D gene: TRBD1
CDR3 protein: CASSSHRGTDTQYF

V gene: TRBV11-2
D gene: TRBD1
CDR3 protein: CASSLDTQGVDEKLFF

V gene: TRBV21-1
D gene: NA
CDR3 protein: CASSKAGVPPYEQYF

V gene: TRBV4-3
D gene: NA
CDR3 protein: CASSQETGNTEAFF

V gene: TRBV4-1
D gene: TRBD2
CDR3 protein: CASSQQLKASGGQYGELFF

V gene: TRBV6-6
D gene: NA
CDR3 protein: CASSGGEGEKLFF

V gene: TRBV4-1
D gene: NA
CDR3 protein: CASGGGQKNTEAFF

V gene: TRBV7-2
D gene: TRBD2
CDR3 protein: CASSLALAGEEEQFF

V gene: TRBV7-9
D gene: NA
CDR3 protein: CASSLGVGVLTTNEKLFF

V gene: TRBV6-5
D gene: NA
CDR3 protein: CASRVGISTDTQYF

V gene: TRBV5-6
D gene: NA
CDR3 protein: CASSLSRGGSAGANVLTF

V gene: TRBV6-6
D gene: TRBD2
CDR3 protein: CASSYGTRGTDTQYF

V gene: TRBV5-4
D gene: TRBD2
CDR3 protein: CASSRTSGGVSDTQYF

V gene: TRBV4-1
D gene: NA
CDR3 protein: CASRGTIGEKLFF

V gene: TRBV7-9
D gene: NA
CDR3 protein: CASPIGAGPFYGYTF

V gene: TRBV11-2
D gene: NA
CDR3 protein: CASAFSPGHRPQYF

V gene: TRBV6-1
D gene: NA
CDR3 protein: CASSGEGSGNTIYF

V gene: TRBV29-1
D gene: NA
CDR3 protein: CSVGDRTYEQYF

V gene: TRBV6-1
D gene: TRBD1
CDR3 protein: CASSEGQGADTQYF